This T cell receptor beta chain was obtained from a study of siplizumab effects on memory and regulatory T cells. Study findings and constraints: Naive T cells seemed more diverse than memory cells and seemed major alloresponse contributors. Most alloreactive clones went unmapped to unstimulated subsets; only a minor fraction mapped.

The V end lost 5 bases, the J end lost 1 base, and 12 bases lay between the germline ends. Per germline, CDR1 SGHTA and CDR2 FQGTGA. CDR3 size: 14 residues. The study assayed 100,000 or so TCR templates per sample. Measured with immunoSEQ multiplex PCR; TCRdb has only the in-frame clones, and not every one. The sample records over 100,000 clones, around 95% being singletons. Remarks on this clone: What it binds is unknown.

The genes are TRBV7-3 and TRBJ2-7; TRBD1 is a possible D gene (6 bases). Sequencing was carried out using non-Treg CD4+ T cells sorted from blood. The receptor was derived from a human donor in good health. CDR3 in DNA: TGTGCCAGCAGCCCAACCGGACAGTCCTACGAGCAGTACTTC. It codes for CASSPTGQSYEQYF.